Presented here are 11 T cell receptor beta chains from one specimen sequenced in a study of metastatic and nonmetastatic thyroid tumors. TCRdb ran MiXCR on the PCR reads. The table shows roughly 83,000 clones, with approximately 15% occurring only once. Nobody among the patients had been given any treatment before thyroid surgery. The sequencing sample was made of blood. Receptor source: a female donor with papillary thyroid cancer or a benign thyroid nodule (not recorded which). Some clones in this sample may be carry-over from other donors' samples.

This clone was counted at least ten times. The chain is built from TRBV6-2 or TRBV6-3 and TRBJ2-7; D not certain. There are 12 residues in the CDR3. From germline, CDR1 is MNHEY and CDR2 SVGEGT. Trimming removed 5 bases at V and 2 bases at J, with 7 bases between. The DNA for the CDR3 is TGTGCCAGCAGTCCCGGACCCTACGAGCAGTACTTC. Amino acid sequence: CASSPGPYEQYF.

This clone was detected many times. The chain employs TRBV6-2 or TRBV6-3 and TRBJ2-1, with D maybe TRBD2 (7 bases). Germline CDR1 reads MNHEY; CDR2 reads SVGEGT. The CDR3 sequence is 15 residues long. V was cut by 5 bases and J by 6 bases, with 17 bases left in between. CDR3 sequence: CASSPWGGALNEQFF. As DNA, the CDR3 is TGTGCCAGCAGTCCGTGGGGGGGGGCTCTCAATGAGCAGTTCTTC.

Ten or more counts support this clone. Other DNA sequences of this sample code for an identical CDR3. The V call is TRBV28, the J call TRBJ2-2; D gene unclear. The germline CDR1 and CDR2 sequences are MDHEN and SYDVKM. The CDR3 loop spans 15 amino acids. V was shortened by 11 bases and J by 2 bases, with 18 bases between the two germline ends. The CDR3 is CAVYSRRGNTGELFF. In nucleotides, the CDR3 is TGTGCCGTCTACTCAAGGAGAGGTAACACCGGGGAGCTGTTTTTT.

The gene calls are TRBV30 and TRBJ2-7, with D tentatively TRBD1 (6 bases). Per the germline V gene, CDR1 is GTSNPN and CDR2 is SVGIG (reference sequence). Deletions cut 0 bases from V and 4 bases from J, with 10 bases between. The CDR3 spans 13 residues. CDR3 DNA sequence: TGTGCCTGGAGTGTAACAGGGTGGTACGAGCAGTACTTC. Its translation is CAWSVTGWYEQYF.

The chain combines TRBV5-1 with TRBJ2-3; no clear D gene. The CDR3 is 11 amino acids. Germline CDR1 is SGHRS and CDR2 is YFSETQ. With 4 bases removed from V and 3 bases from J, the gap between germline ends came to 3 bases. CDR3 protein: CASSMTDTQYF. The DNA for the CDR3 is TGCGCCAGCAGCATGACAGATACGCAGTATTTT.

This clone was picked up many times. The chain is built from TRBV6-2 or TRBV6-3 and TRBJ2-7; 12 nucleotides match TRBD1. Germline CDR1 and CDR2: MNHEY and SVGEGT. The CDR3 spans 15 residues. V lost 6 bases, J lost 5 bases, and 8 bases stayed unmatched. CDR3 protein: CASSPEGTGGDEQYF. DNA of the CDR3: TGTGCCAGCAGCCCTGAGGGGACAGGGGGCGACGAGCAGTACTTC.

Ten or more counts support this clone. The V call is TRBV6-1, the J call TRBJ2-7, with D possibly TRBD1 on 6 matching bases. CDR3 size: 13 residues. V lost 7 bases to trimming and J lost 2 bases, with 12 bases between them. CDR1 and CDR2 from the germline V gene are MNHNS and SASEGT. This CDR3 is CASKGRGTYEQYF. CDR3 coding DNA: TGTGCCAGCAAGGGCAGGGGTACCTACGAGCAGTACTTC.

The rearrangement uses TRBV4-1 and TRBJ2-7; D ambiguous. The ends were cut back, 1 base at V and 0 bases at J, with 10 bases in the middle. The CDR3 loop spans 15 amino acids. Germline V gene sequence: CDR1 MGHRA, CDR2 YSYEKL. DNA of the CDR3: TGCGCCAGCAGCCAAGTAGGCAGGAGCTCCTACGAGCAGTACTTC. Protein: CASSQVGRSSYEQYF.

Many counts were recorded for this clone. Additional DNA sequences in this sample encode the identical CDR3. The gene calls are TRBV20-1 and TRBJ2-1; TRBD2 agrees at 8 bases. Germline CDR1 and CDR2: DFQATT and SNEGSKA (reference sequence). This CDR3 has 15 residues. V dropped 6 bases and J dropped 2; count of bases not matched to a gene: 9. CDR3 in amino acids: CSAKAGRGAYNEQFF. The CDR3 DNA follows: TGCAGTGCCAAGGCGGGGCGGGGGGCCTACAATGAGCAGTTCTTC.

This clone was picked up many times. The V call is TRBV19, the J call TRBJ1-3; no clear D gene. The V and J ends lost 3 bases and 9 bases respectively, with 15 bases between them. CDR1 and CDR2 from the germline V gene are LNHDA and SQIVND (reference sequence). CDR3 length: 14 residues. The chain's CDR3 is CASSIAGSRGTIYF. The DNA of the CDR3 is TGTGCCAGTAGTATCGCAGGTTCACGAGGCACCATATATTTT.

For this clone: A read error may explain this, as a much larger clone is one base away. Additional DNA sequences in this sample encode the identical CDR3. The chain has TRBV24-1 and TRBJ1-5, with no clear D. V shed 9 bases and J shed 3 bases, with 11 bases lying between them. The germline CDR1 and CDR2 sequences are KGHDR and SFDVKD. The CDR3 has 13 amino acids. CDR3 residues: CATRGIINQPQHF. CDR3 bases: TGTGCCACCCGTGGTATTATCAATCAGCCCCAGCATTTT.